The entry below gives a single T cell receptor (beta chain) sequence along with its context. Clones were read by immunoSEQ multiplex PCR, and TCRdb kept only the in-frame ones, dropping some. The data contain approximately 33,000 clones, about 92% of them singletons. This sample was included in a study of T cells in localized non-small cell lung cancer. The CDR3 runs to 16 residues. V shed 5 bases and J 2 bases; nucleotides not matched to a gene: 6. Germline assignment: CDR1 SEHNR and CDR2 FQNEAQ (reference sequence). The chain joins TRBV7-9 to TRBJ2-1, with 10 bases identical to TRBD2. This TCR was sampled from a female donor at least 60 years old with stage I lung adenocarcinoma. The sample consisted of peripheral blood, taken before any cancer treatment. The CDR3 reads CASSTVAGGPYNEQFF. CDR3 DNA: TGTGCCAGCAGCACCGTAGCGGGGGGCCCCTACAATGAGCAGTTCTTC.